The clone carrying this T cell receptor (beta chain) has a handful of counts. J was trimmed by 8 bases and V by 4 bases; bases with no gene match: 11. The germline V gene encodes CDR1 MNHEY and CDR2 SVGAGI. CDR3 length: 15 amino acids. The source of the sample is a study of blood T cell repertoires in COVID-19. The repertoire was sequenced with immunoSEQ multiplex PCR; TCRdb's copy has only in-frame clones and lacks some. The data hold 220,000 or so clones, with about 84% observed a single time. Sequencing used PBMCs or T cells enriched from blood (not recorded which). The chain combines TRBV6-5 with TRBJ1-2; 9 nucleotides align to TRBD1. The clonotype was recovered from a woman in her forties or fifties who had recovered from COVID-19. DNA for the CDR3: TGTGCCAGCAGTTCGTCCGGACAGGGGCCGGGGGGCTACACCTTC. Amino acids: CASSSSGQGPGGYTF.